This TCR beta chain was identified during a study of cytomegalovirus exposure and HLA in healthy donors. Study results and limitations: CMV antigen specificity was confirmed in vitro for a few CMV-associated chains. Being productive about 90% or about 30% of the time was typical of most TCR beta V segments in an earlier analysis. Presence/absence analyses took donor sequencing depth as roughly uniform.

Concerning this clone: Its antigen is unidentified.

13 Jbeta primers and 60 Vbeta primers were used for the PCR. Some clones are missing from TCRdb's copy, which holds only in-frame ones; the method was immunoSEQ multiplex PCR. The sample has under 200,000 clones, about 62% seen once. The V gene lost 3 bases and the J gene lost 5 bases, with 7 bases spanning the gap. The germline V gene has CDR1 MNHNS and CDR2 SASEGT. The CDR3 spans 13 residues. Sequenced sample: PBMCs. The TCR originated in a man aged 35-49 years in good health and CMV-seronegative. The chain is built from TRBV6-1 and TRBJ2-2, with TRBD1 as a possible D gene (5 bases). The CDR3 is CASSDQGTGELFF. The CDR3 DNA is TGTGCCAGCAGTGACCAGGGTACCGGGGAGCTGTTTTTT.